The 22 T cell receptor beta chains listed next were all sequenced from one sample in a study of blood T cell repertoires in COVID-19. TCRdb's copy holds only in-frame clones and misses some; the assay was immunoSEQ multiplex PCR. The sample gives fewer than 35,000 clones, around nine tenths of which show up once; 13% is in the top ten. Source material: peripheral blood. All receptors derive from a human donor in a cohort sampled during active COVID-19. The donor label of this sample is uncertain.

The V gene is TRBV4-2, the J gene TRBJ2-6; D not certain. This CDR3 is 17 amino acids long. Germline assignment: CDR1 LGHNA and CDR2 YNFKEQ. The V end was cut by 0 bases, the J end by 0 bases, with 9 bases between. Here the CDR3 reads CASSQESEASGANVLTF. DNA for the CDR3: TGTGCCAGCAGCCAAGAGTCTGAGGCCTCTGGGGCCAACGTCCTGACTTTC.

V usage is TRBV5-1 and J usage is TRBJ1-2; no reliable D call. Trimming took 4 bases from V and 4 from J, leaving 14 bases between them. The CDR3 spans 14 residues. CDR1 and CDR2 (germline): SGHRS, YFSETQ. The CDR3 region has the DNA TGCGCCAGCAGCCAAGAGGCCGTGGGCTATGGCTACACCTTC. It yields the protein CASSQEAVGYGYTF. The variable domain in full, completed from reference TRBV5-1 and TRBJ1-2, reads KAGVTQTPRYLIKTRGQQVTLSCSPISGHRSVSWYQQTPGQGLQFLFEYFSETQRNKGNFPGRFSGRQFSNSRSEMNVSTLELGDSALYLCASSQEAVGYGYTFGSGTRLTVV.

The J gene is TRBJ2-3, the V gene TRBV5-1; TRBD2 aligns across 15 bases. From germline, CDR1 is SGHRS and CDR2 YFSETQ. The CDR3 has 19 amino acids. V dropped 3 bases and J dropped 1; count of bases not matched to a gene: 9. The CDR3, as DNA: TGCGCCAGCAGCTCCTTCGGACTAGCGGGGGGGCATGGCACAGATACGCAGTATTTT. Amino acids: CASSSFGLAGGHGTDTQYF.

The chain joins TRBV18 to TRBJ2-2, with a weak D call TRBD1 (6 bases). Trimming pared 2 bases from V and 1 base from J, leaving 11 bases between. The CDR3 is 16 residues long. Germline CDR1 reads KGHSH; CDR2 reads LQKENI. The chain's CDR3 is CASSPSRTENTGELFF. The DNA of the CDR3 is TGTGCCAGCTCACCATCCAGGACAGAGAACACCGGGGAGCTGTTTTTT. Full variable domain (rest looked up from reference TRBV18 and TRBJ2-2): NAGVMQNPRHLVRRRGQEARLRCSPMKGHSHVYWYRQLPEEGLKFMVYLQKENIIDESGMPKERFSAEFPKEGPSILRIQQVVRGDSAAYFCASSPSRTENTGELFFGEGSRLTVL.

This clone was counted between two and nine times. The chain combines TRBV7-2 with TRBJ2-3, with D uncertain. V gave up 5 bases and J gave up 0 bases, with 9 bases separating them. This CDR3 has 14 amino acids. Germline V lookup: CDR1 SGHTA, CDR2 FQGNSA. The CDR3 here is CASSPGSSTDTQYF. The CDR3 DNA sequence: TGTGCCAGCAGCCCCGGGTCTAGCACAGATACGCAGTATTTT. Full variable domain (rest looked up from reference TRBV7-2 and TRBJ2-3): GAGVSQSPSNKVTEKGKDVELRCDPISGHTALYWYRQSLGQGLEFLIYFQGNSAPDKSGLPSDRFSAERTGGSVSTLTIQRTQQEDSAVYLCASSPGSSTDTQYFGPGTRLTVL.

The V and J genes are TRBV12-3 or TRBV12-4 and TRBJ2-1; 10 bases agree with TRBD1. There are 13 residues in the CDR3. Trimming removed 7 bases from V and 9 bases from J; junction bases left unmatched: 6. This CDR3 reads CASIGTGEAEQFF. CDR3 DNA sequence: TGTGCCAGCATCGGGACAGGGGAGGCTGAGCAGTTCTTC.

The V call is TRBV6-2 or TRBV6-3, the J call TRBJ1-5; D gene uncertain. CDR3 size: 12 residues. With 2 bases removed from V and 9 bases from J, the gap between germline ends came to 8 bases. Per the germline V gene, CDR1 is MNHEY and CDR2 is SVGEGT. This chain's CDR3 is CASSYPVGPQHF. The CDR3 DNA follows: TGTGCCAGCAGTTACCCGGTTGGGCCCCAGCATTTT.

Here the CDR3 reads CASSTRGAANTGELFF. The CDR3 DNA is TGTGCCAGCAGCACCCGCGGGGCGGCGAACACCGGGGAGCTGTTTTTT. The rearrangement joins TRBV9 to TRBJ2-2, with D possibly TRBD2 on 6 matching bases. This CDR3 has 16 amino acids. The V gene's germline CDR1 is SGDLS and CDR2 YYNGEE. The V end was cut by 4 bases, the J end by 0 bases, with 13 bases between.

This chain links TRBV5-1 with TRBJ2-3; D might be TRBD2 (6 bases). This CDR3 spans 14 amino acids. The V and J ends lost 4 bases and 0 bases respectively, with 9 bases between them. The germline gives CDR1 SGHRS, CDR2 YFSETQ. As DNA, the CDR3 is TGCGCCAGCAGCACCGGGGGTAGCACAGATACGCAGTATTTT. This codes for CASSTGGSTDTQYF. The complete variable domain, with remaining parts taken from reference TRBV5-1 and TRBJ2-3, reads KAGVTQTPRYLIKTRGQQVTLSCSPISGHRSVSWYQQTPGQGLQFLFEYFSETQRNKGNFPGRFSGRQFSNSRSEMNVSTLELGDSALYLCASSTGGSTDTQYFGPGTRLTVL.

CDR3 loop: CASSLSQGSGGELFF. CDR3 nucleotides: TGTGCCAGCAGCTTAAGTCAGGGAAGTGGCGGGGAGCTGTTTTTT. The chain carries TRBV11-3 and TRBJ2-2; possibly TRBD1 for D (5 bases). This CDR3 region has 15 residues. V dropped 2 bases and J dropped 7 bases, with 14 bases sitting between them. Per the germline V gene, CDR1 is SGHNT and CDR2 is YENEEA.

The chain joins TRBV19 to TRBJ2-6, with TRBD1 identical over 9 bases. Trimming took 3 bases from V and 4 from J; bases not matched to a gene: 1. Germline assignment: CDR1 LNHDA and CDR2 SQIVND (reference sequence). The CDR3 extends over 15 amino acids. The CDR3 loop is CASSIGTGGANVLTF. Written as DNA, the CDR3 is TGTGCCAGTAGTATTGGGACAGGGGGGGCCAACGTCCTGACTTTC.

V and J are TRBV3-1 (or the pseudogene TRBV3-2) and TRBJ1-5; D may be TRBD1 (6 bases). Germline V gene lookup returns CDR1 LGHDT and CDR2 YNNKEL (reference sequence). This CDR3 is built from 16 residues. V lost 5 bases to trimming and J lost 5 bases, with 19 bases between them. The DNA for the CDR3 is TGTGCCAGCAGCTCTGTTTTTGGGACAACCCATCAGCCCCAGCATTTT. It translates to CASSSVFGTTHQPQHF.

This clone showed up just a few times. V is TRBV19 and J is TRBJ1-5, with D uncertain. Germline CDR1 reads LNHDA; CDR2 reads SQIVND (reference sequence). The CDR3 is 17 residues long. V lost 6 bases and J 0 bases, leaving 18 bases between the germline ends. CDR3 DNA: TGTGCCAGTAGGCCAGTAGGATCAGGCTATAGCAATCAGCCCCAGCATTTT. Its protein is CASRPVGSGYSNQPQHF.

V and J are TRBV28 and TRBJ1-1; 8 bases agree with TRBD1. Germline lookup yields CDR1 MDHEN and CDR2 SYDVKM. Trimming took 2 bases from V and 6 from J; bases not matched to a gene: 11. The CDR3 sequence is 16 residues long. The CDR3, as DNA: TGTGCCAGCAGTTTACCCCAGGGGGCAGGGGGCCCTGAAGCTTTCTTT. Encoded protein: CASSLPQGAGGPEAFF.

The chain employs TRBV7-3 and TRBJ2-1; 12 positions match TRBD1. J lost 8 bases, V lost 5 bases, and 4 bases had no gene match. There are 14 residues in the CDR3. Germline-derived CDR1 and CDR2 are SGHTA and FQGTGA. The CDR3 reads CASSAGTGGHEQFF. CDR3 DNA: TGTGCCAGCAGCGCCGGGACAGGGGGCCATGAGCAGTTCTTC.

The V gene is TRBV10-3, the J gene TRBJ1-3, with TRBD1 matching over 7 bases. Losses at the gene ends were 10 bases for V and 6 bases for J; bases not matched to a gene: 9. The germline V gene encodes CDR1 ENHRY and CDR2 SYGVKD. This CDR3 region has 13 residues. The CDR3 DNA follows: TGTGCCACCTCGACAGGGTACAAAAACACCATATATTTT. Amino acid sequence: CATSTGYKNTIYF.

The CDR3 DNA reads TGTGCCAGCAGCCCCGGGACAGGGGTTGGTTATGGCTACACCTTC. It encodes CASSPGTGVGYGYTF. This chain connects TRBV7-2 to TRBJ1-2; 10 positions match TRBD1. The V segment lost 5 bases and the J segment 5 bases; nucleotides outside the gene matches: 8. Germline V gives CDR1 SGHTA, CDR2 FQGNSA. The CDR3 has 15 amino acids.

The CDR3 sequence is CASSYSPGDLTYGYTF. DNA of the CDR3: TGTGCCAGCAGTTACTCCCCGGGAGATCTTACCTATGGCTACACCTTC. The chain combines TRBV6-6 with TRBJ1-2, with D hard to call. Between the trimmed V and J ends, which lost 0 bases and 4 bases, there was a span of 15 bases. The germline gives CDR1 MNHNY, CDR2 SVGAGI (reference sequence). The CDR3 length is 16 residues.

V usage is TRBV20-1 and J usage is TRBJ1-5; weak D call: TRBD1 (5 bases). The germline CDR1 and CDR2 sequences are DFQATT and SNEGSKA (reference sequence). V was trimmed by 3 bases and J by 4 bases, leaving 13 bases between them. This CDR3 is 14 amino acids long. DNA for the CDR3: TGCAGTGCTAGTTATCCCCAGGGAAATCAGCCCCAGCATTTT. This sequence encodes CSASYPQGNQPQHF.

The chain carries TRBV5-8 and TRBJ2-4, with D maybe TRBD2 (6 bases). The CDR3 length is 17 residues. Trimming took 3 bases from V and 3 from J, leaving 19 bases between them. Germline V lookup: CDR1 SGHTS, CDR2 YDEGEE. CDR3 in DNA: TGTGCCAGCAGCTCCCTTCCGGGGGTAACGAACAAAAACATTCAGTACTTC. Protein product: CASSSLPGVTNKNIQYF.

This chain connects TRBV5-1 to TRBJ2-1; D possibly corresponds to TRBD2 (6 bases). Looked up from germline, CDR1 is SGHRS and CDR2 is YFSETQ. This CDR3 is built from 13 residues. V was clipped by 3 bases and J by 8 bases, with 12 bases between them. The CDR3: CASSWGVSDEQFF. The CDR3 bases are TGCGCCAGCAGCTGGGGGGTTAGCGATGAGCAGTTCTTC.

The CDR3 nucleotides are TGTGCCAGCAGCTCAGCCGGACAGACCAATGAAAAACTGTTTTTT. This codes for CASSSAGQTNEKLFF. The rearrangement links TRBV7-9 to TRBJ1-4; tentatively, D is TRBD1 (6 bases). The CDR3 length is 15 residues. V was clipped by 4 bases and J by 5 bases, with 14 bases between them. Per germline, CDR1 SEHNR and CDR2 FQNEAQ (reference sequence).